These 17 T cell receptor beta chains were all obtained from the same sample, sequenced in a study of post-analysis software for immune sequencing data. Study findings and constraints: Patients carried a handful of TRBV segments more frequently than controls did, and TRBV5-6, TRBV5-1 and TRBV20-1 were among them.

TCR beta libraries were prepared from cDNA with unique molecular identifiers. TCRdb fed the PCR reads into MiXCR, producing one record per CDR3 protein. The repertoire includes 750,000 to 950,000 distinct CDR3 sequences, 40% to 55% of them detected once, and over 4.5% sits in the top ten. Their target antigens are unknown. Sequenced material: blood. The origin of the receptors is a girl aged 10 to 17 with multiple sclerosis.

The V call is TRBV20-1, the J call TRBJ2-6; TRBD2 agrees at 8 bases. CDR3 length: 15 residues. The ends lost 0 bases at V and 4 bases at J; junction bases unmatched: 2. The germline V gene has CDR1 DFQATT and CDR2 SNEGSKA (reference sequence). CDR3 region: CSARDLAGGANVLTF. The CDR3 region has the DNA TGCAGTGCTAGAGATTTAGCGGGGGGGGCCAACGTCCTGACTTTC.

On this clonotype itself: Lacking the conserved final phenylalanine or tryptophan, this CDR3 likely reflects a read error. The J gene is TRBJ2-1, the V gene TRBV7-3; 12 nucleotides match TRBD2. Germline V gives CDR1 SGHTA, CDR2 FQGTGA. This CDR3 spans 14 amino acids. V trimming: 6 bases; J trimming: 7 bases; junction bases outside the gene matches: 4. CDR3 amino acids: CASRLAGGQNEQFS. The CDR3 bases are TGTGCCAGCAGGCTAGCGGGAGGGCAAAATGAGCAGTTCTCC.

The V and J genes are TRBV28 and TRBJ1-1, with 9 nucleotides matching TRBD1. The V and J ends lost 3 bases and 4 bases, in that order; junction bases with no gene match: 12. CDR3 length: 17 residues. Looked up from germline, CDR1 is MDHEN and CDR2 is SYDVKM. Written as DNA, the CDR3 is TGTGCCAGCAGTTTCCCCTTAAGGCGGACAGGGGCCACTGAAGCTTTCTTT. It encodes CASSFPLRRTGATEAFF.

V gene TRBV24-1 combines with J gene TRBJ2-1; the match to TRBD2 covers 8 bases. This CDR3 spans 15 amino acids. J gave up 4 bases and V 5 bases, and 6 bases lay outside the gene matches. The germline V gene encodes CDR1 KGHDR and CDR2 SFDVKD. The CDR3 protein is CATSGREAGYNEQFF. CDR3 in DNA: TGTGCCACCAGTGGGCGGGAGGCTGGATACAATGAGCAGTTCTTC.

The chain combines TRBV12-3 or TRBV12-4 with TRBJ2-4, with D tentatively TRBD2 (5 bases). The J call is doubtful: the DNA matches TRBJ2-7 better. The CDR3 contains 11 residues. The CDR3 DNA is TGTGCCAGCCAAGTCGGGGACGAGCAGTACTTC. It specifies CASQVGDEQYF.

This clonotype has a handful of counts. The V and J genes are TRBV29-1 and TRBJ2-7; the D gene is possibly TRBD2 (6 bases). The germline V gene has CDR1 SQVTM and CDR2 ANQGSEA. The V end lost 1 base, the J end lost 1 base, and 8 bases lay between the germline ends. This CDR3 comprises 13 residues. This CDR3 reads CSVEGRGSYEQYF. The CDR3 DNA reads as TGCAGCGTTGAAGGGCGGGGATCCTACGAGCAGTACTTC.

This clonotype was recorded a few times. The genes are TRBV28 and TRBJ1-4, with 7 bases fitting TRBD1. Germline CDR1 reads MDHEN; CDR2 reads SYDVKM. The CDR3 length is 12 residues. V was pared by 8 bases and J by 5 bases, with 2 bases of the junction left unmatched. In DNA, the CDR3 is TGTGCCAGCGGGACAGCAAATGAAAAACTGTTTTTT. It specifies CASGTANEKLFF.

The rearrangement links TRBV29-1 to TRBJ2-3, with D hard to call. The CDR3 is 10 residues long. V shed 7 bases and J shed 5 bases, with 7 bases lying between them. Germline V CDR1 and CDR2: SQVTM, ANQGSEA. The CDR3 DNA reads as TGCAGCGCCGAACTAGATACGCAGTATTTT. Translation: CSAELDTQYF.

This clonotype was seen many times. One junction end disagrees with the germline gene, perhaps due to a read error. The chain carries TRBV5-1 and TRBJ2-7, with TRBD2 matching 8 bases. The CDR3 spans 14 residues. Germline loops: CDR1 SGHRS, CDR2 YFSETQ. The CDR3 region is CASSLAGSSYEQYF. The DNA of the CDR3 is TGTGCCAGCAGTTTAGCGGGGAGCTCCTACGAGCAGTACTTC.

This clonotype was seen more than once but under ten times. The gene calls are TRBV6-6 and TRBJ2-5; D assignment may be TRBD1 or TRBD2 (5 bases each). From germline, CDR1 is MNHNY and CDR2 SVGAGI (reference sequence). The CDR3 sequence is 16 residues long. V lost 4 bases and J lost 5, with 20 bases in between. The CDR3 nucleotides read TGTGCCAGCAGTTCCTTAGGGGAGAGCCGGTGGGAGACCCAGTACTTC. It yields the protein CASSSLGESRWETQYF.

CDR3 in amino acids: CSASPRGQETQYF. DNA for the CDR3: TGCAGTGCTAGTCCCAGGGGGCAAGAGACCCAGTACTTC. The chain employs TRBV20-1 and TRBJ2-5, with 7 bases lining up with TRBD1. The germline CDR1 and CDR2 sequences are DFQATT and SNEGSKA (reference sequence). V lost 3 bases and J lost 2; bases outside the gene matches: 3. The CDR3 has 13 amino acids.

This clonotype was observed a few times. The V and J genes are TRBV24-1 and TRBJ2-1; D assignment may be TRBD1 or TRBD2 (6 bases each). The germline V gene encodes CDR1 KGHDR and CDR2 SFDVKD. V lost 1 base and J lost 7, with 16 bases in between. The CDR3 totals 16 residues. The CDR3, as DNA: TGTGCCACCAGTGATTTAGGGGGGAGCCACGGGAATGAGCAGTTCTTC. Protein product: CATSDLGGSHGNEQFF.

J is TRBJ1-2 and V is TRBV9; no firm D call. The CDR3 runs to 13 residues. CDR1 and CDR2 from the germline V gene are SGDLS and YYNGEE. Between the trimmed V and J ends, which lost 4 bases and 2 bases, there was a span of 9 bases. This CDR3 reads CASSSRLNYGYTF. CDR3 DNA: TGTGCCAGCAGCTCGCGACTGAACTATGGCTACACCTTC.

The rearrangement links TRBV6-2 or TRBV6-3 to TRBJ1-5; perhaps TRBD1 as D (5 bases). The length of the CDR3 is 13 residues. V lost 2 bases and J 9 bases, leaving 11 bases between the germline ends. The germline V gene encodes CDR1 MNHEY and CDR2 SVGEGT. The CDR3 spells CASSYVGGRPQHF. The CDR3 DNA reads as TGTGCCAGCAGTTACGTCGGGGGTAGGCCCCAGCATTTT.

This clonotype turned up a few times. V and J are TRBV7-2 and TRBJ2-7, with D unclear. Trimming cost V 5 bases and J 0 bases, with 17 bases left between them. The length of the CDR3 is 16 residues. CDR1 and CDR2 from the germline V gene are SGHTA and FQGNSA. Here the CDR3 reads CASSQMSSVTSYEQYF. The CDR3 coding sequence is TGTGCCAGCAGCCAAATGAGTTCAGTTACCTCCTACGAGCAGTACTTC.

The chain has TRBV12-3 or TRBV12-4 and TRBJ2-2; D is uncertain. V lost 4 bases to trimming and J lost 0 bases, with 9 bases between them. The CDR3 totals 15 residues. The DNA of the CDR3 is TGTGCCAGCAGTTCCCCAGGACCGAACACCGGGGAGCTGTTTTTT. Protein: CASSSPGPNTGELFF.

This clonotype was counted between two and nine times. The chain uses TRBV28 and TRBJ2-1; no clear D gene. The CDR3 covers 12 residues. Germline CDR1 MDHEN, CDR2 SYDVKM. Trimming pared 6 bases from V and 7 bases from J, leaving 10 bases between. The CDR3 here is CASRESENEQFF. CDR3 in DNA: TGTGCCAGCAGGGAGTCTGAAAATGAGCAGTTCTTC.